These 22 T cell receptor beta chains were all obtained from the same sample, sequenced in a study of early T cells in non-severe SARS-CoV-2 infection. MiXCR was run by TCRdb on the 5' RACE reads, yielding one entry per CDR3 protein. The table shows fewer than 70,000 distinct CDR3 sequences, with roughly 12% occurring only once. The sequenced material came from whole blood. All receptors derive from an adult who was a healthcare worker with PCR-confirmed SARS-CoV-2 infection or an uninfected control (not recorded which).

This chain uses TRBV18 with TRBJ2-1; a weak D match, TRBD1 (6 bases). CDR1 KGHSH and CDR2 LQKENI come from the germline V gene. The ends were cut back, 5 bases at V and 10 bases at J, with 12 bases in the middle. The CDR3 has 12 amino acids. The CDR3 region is CASSMGTPEQFF. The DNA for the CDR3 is TGTGCCAGCTCAATGGGGACACCCGAGCAGTTCTTC.

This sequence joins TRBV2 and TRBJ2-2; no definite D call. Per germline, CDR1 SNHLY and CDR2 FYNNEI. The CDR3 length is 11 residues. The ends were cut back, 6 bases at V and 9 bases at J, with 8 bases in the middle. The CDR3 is CASSHTWELFF. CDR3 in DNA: TGTGCCAGCAGCCATACCTGGGAGCTGTTTTTT.

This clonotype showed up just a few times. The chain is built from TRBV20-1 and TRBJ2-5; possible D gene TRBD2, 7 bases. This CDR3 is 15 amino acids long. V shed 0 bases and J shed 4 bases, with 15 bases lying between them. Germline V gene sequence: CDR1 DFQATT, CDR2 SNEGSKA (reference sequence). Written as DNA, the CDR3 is TGCAGTGCTAGAGAAACCGGGGGGCGCGGAGAGACCCAGTACTTC. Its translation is CSARETGGRGETQYF.

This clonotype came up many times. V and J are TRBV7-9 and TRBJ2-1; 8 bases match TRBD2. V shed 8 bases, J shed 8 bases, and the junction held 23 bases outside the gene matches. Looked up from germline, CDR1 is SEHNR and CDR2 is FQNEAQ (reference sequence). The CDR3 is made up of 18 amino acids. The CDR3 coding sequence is TGTGCCAGCTCAGGTCGGTTAGCGGGACTCCCCTCTTGGGATGAGCAGTTCTTC. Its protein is CASSGRLAGLPSWDEQFF.

The CDR3 bases are TGTGCCAGCAGCCAACACAGGGGTGGAAACACCATATATTTT. Amino acid sequence: CASSQHRGGNTIYF. The chain is built from TRBV14 and TRBJ1-3; 7 bases align to TRBD1. The CDR3 covers 14 residues. The ends lost 2 bases at V and 3 bases at J; junction bases unmatched: 1. Germline V gene data show CDR1 as SGHDN and CDR2 as FVKESK. The entire variable domain, with the rest obtained from reference TRBV14 and TRBJ1-3, is as follows: EAGVTQFPSHSVIEKGQTVTLRCDPISGHDNLYWYRRVMGKEIKFLLHFVKESKQDESGMPNNRFLAERTGGTYSTLKVQPAELEDSGVYFCASSQHRGGNTIYFGEGSWLTVV.

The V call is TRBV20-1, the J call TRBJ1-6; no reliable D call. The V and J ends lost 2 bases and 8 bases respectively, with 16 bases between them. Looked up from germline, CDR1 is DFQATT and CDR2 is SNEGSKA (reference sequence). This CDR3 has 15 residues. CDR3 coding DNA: TGCAGTGCTAGATTGTTGGTAACGGCAGATTCACCCCTCCACTTT. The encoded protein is CSARLLVTADSPLHF.

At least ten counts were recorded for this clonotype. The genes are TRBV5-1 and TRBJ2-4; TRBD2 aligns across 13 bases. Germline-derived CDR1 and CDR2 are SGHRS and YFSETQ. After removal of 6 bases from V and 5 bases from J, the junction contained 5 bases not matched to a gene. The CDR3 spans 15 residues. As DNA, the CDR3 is TGCGCCAGCACGACTAGCGGGAGGTCGGAAAACATTCAGTACTTC. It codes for CASTTSGRSENIQYF. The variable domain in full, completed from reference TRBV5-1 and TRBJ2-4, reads KAGVTQTPRYLIKTRGQQVTLSCSPISGHRSVSWYQQTPGQGLQFLFEYFSETQRNKGNFPGRFSGRQFSNSRSEMNVSTLELGDSALYLCASTTSGRSENIQYFGAGTRLSVL.

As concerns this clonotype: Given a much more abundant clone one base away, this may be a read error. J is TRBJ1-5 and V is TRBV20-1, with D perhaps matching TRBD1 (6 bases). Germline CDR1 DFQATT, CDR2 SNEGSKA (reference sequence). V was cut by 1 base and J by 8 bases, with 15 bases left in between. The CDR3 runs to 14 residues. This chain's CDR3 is CSARGTGSYEPQHF. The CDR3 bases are TGCAGTGCTAGAGGTACAGGGAGTTACGAGCCCCAGCATTTT.

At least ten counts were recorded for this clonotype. This chain's CDR3 is CATSGTGNQPQHF. In DNA, the CDR3 is TGTGCCACCAGTGGGACTGGCAATCAGCCCCAGCATTTT. The gene calls are TRBV24-1 and TRBJ1-5; D is undetermined. From germline, CDR1 is KGHDR and CDR2 SFDVKD. The CDR3 has 13 residues. V was trimmed by 5 bases and J by 2 bases, leaving 6 bases between them.

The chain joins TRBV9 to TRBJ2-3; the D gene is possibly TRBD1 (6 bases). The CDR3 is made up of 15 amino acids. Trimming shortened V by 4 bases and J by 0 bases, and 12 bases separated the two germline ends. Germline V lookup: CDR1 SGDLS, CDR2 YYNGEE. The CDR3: CASSSRDISTDTQYF. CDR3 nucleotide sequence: TGTGCCAGCAGCAGCCGGGACATAAGCACAGATACGCAGTATTTT.

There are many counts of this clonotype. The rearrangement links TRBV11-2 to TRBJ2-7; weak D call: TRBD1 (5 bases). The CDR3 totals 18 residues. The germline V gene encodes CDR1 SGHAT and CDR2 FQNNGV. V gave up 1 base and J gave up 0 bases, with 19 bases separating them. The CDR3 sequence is CASSLVTSRTPSSYEQYF. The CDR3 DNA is TGTGCCAGCAGCTTAGTGACGAGTCGGACACCGAGCTCCTACGAGCAGTACTTC.

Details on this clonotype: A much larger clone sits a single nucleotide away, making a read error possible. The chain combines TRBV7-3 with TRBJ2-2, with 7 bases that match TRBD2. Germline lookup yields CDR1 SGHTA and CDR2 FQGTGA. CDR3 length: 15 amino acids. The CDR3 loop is CASSLWGGSTGEMFF. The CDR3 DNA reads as TGTGCCAGCAGCTTATGGGGGGGTAGCACCGGGGAGATGTTTTTT.

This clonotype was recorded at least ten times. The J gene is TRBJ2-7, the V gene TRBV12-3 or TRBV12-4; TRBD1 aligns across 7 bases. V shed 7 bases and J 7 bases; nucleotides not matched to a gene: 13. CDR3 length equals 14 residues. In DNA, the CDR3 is TGTGCCAGCACCGCCATGCCCCCAGGGGGTGAGCAGTACTTC. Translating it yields CASTAMPPGGEQYF.

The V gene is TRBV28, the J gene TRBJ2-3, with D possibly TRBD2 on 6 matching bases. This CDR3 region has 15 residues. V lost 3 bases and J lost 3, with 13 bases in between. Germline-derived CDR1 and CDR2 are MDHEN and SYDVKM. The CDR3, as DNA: TGTGCCAGCAGTTTGCCGGGGGTTGGAACAGATACGCAGTATTTT. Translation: CASSLPGVGTDTQYF.

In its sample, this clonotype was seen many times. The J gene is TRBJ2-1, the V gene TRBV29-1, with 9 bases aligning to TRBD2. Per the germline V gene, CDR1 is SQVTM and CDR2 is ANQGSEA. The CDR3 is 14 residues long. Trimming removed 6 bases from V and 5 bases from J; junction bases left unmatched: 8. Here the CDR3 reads CSVGLRLADNEQFF. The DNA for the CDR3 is TGCAGCGTGGGGCTACGACTAGCGGACAATGAGCAGTTCTTC.

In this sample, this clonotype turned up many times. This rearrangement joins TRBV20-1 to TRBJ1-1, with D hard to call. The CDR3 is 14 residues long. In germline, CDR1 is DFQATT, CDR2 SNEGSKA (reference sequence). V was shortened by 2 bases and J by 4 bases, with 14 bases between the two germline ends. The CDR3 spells CSARPRVFSTEAFF. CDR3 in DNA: TGCAGTGCTAGACCTCGGGTCTTTAGCACTGAAGCTTTCTTT.

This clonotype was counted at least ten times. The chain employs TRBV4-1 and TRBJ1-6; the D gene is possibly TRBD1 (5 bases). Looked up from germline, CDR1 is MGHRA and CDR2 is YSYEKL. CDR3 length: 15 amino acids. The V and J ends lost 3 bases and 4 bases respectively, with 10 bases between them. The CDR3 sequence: CASSQGEGYNSPLHF. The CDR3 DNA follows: TGCGCCAGCAGCCAGGGGGAGGGTTATAATTCACCCCTCCACTTT.

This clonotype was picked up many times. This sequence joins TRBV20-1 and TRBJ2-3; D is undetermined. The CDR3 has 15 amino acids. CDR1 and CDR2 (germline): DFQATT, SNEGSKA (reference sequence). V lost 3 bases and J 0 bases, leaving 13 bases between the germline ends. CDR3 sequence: CSASRAGASTDTQYF. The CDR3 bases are TGCAGTGCTAGTAGGGCAGGCGCTAGCACAGATACGCAGTATTTT.

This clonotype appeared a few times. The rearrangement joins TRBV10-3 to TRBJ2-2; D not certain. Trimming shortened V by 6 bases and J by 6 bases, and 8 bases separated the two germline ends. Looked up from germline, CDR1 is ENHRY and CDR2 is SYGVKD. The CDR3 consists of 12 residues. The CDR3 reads CAIRGTSGELFF. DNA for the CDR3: TGTGCCATCAGAGGCACATCCGGGGAGCTGTTTTTT.

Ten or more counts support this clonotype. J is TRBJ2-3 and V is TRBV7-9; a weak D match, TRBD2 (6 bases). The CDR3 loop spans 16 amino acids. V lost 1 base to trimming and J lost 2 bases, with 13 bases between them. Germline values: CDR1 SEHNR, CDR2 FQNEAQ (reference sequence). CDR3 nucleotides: TGTGCCAGCAGCTTAGGCCTAGCGACATTCACAGATACGCAGTATTTT. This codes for CASSLGLATFTDTQYF.

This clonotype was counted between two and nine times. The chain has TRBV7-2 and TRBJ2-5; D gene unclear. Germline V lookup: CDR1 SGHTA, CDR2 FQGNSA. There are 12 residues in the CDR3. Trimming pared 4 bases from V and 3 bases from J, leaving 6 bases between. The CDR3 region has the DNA TGTGCCAGCAGCTCAAGAAAAGAGACCCAGTACTTC. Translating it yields CASSSRKETQYF.

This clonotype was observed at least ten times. The CDR3 DNA is TGCGCCAGCAGCTTGGAGGGGGGTCCCCAGCCCCAGCATTTT. This encodes CASSLEGGPQPQHF. The chain recombines TRBV5-1 with TRBJ1-5; D possibly corresponds to TRBD1 (6 bases). CDR3 length equals 14 residues. The germline V gene encodes CDR1 SGHRS and CDR2 YFSETQ. The germline V and J ends were trimmed by 0 bases and 7 bases, with 11 bases remaining between them.